This is a list of T cell receptor beta chains from one sample in a study of blood T cells in healthy people across ages. MiXCR, run by TCRdb on the 5' RACE reads, gives a single entry per CDR3 protein. The sample lists roughly 1,500,000 distinct CDR3 sequences, around 36% occurring once. The source material was blood. These receptors were obtained from a woman aged 25 to 39 in good health. Each CDR3 is given with its conserved first and last residue. Fields, in order: CDR3 length, V gene, CDR3 protein.

CDR3 length: 12; V gene: TRBV28; CDR3 protein: CASSLPRDTQYF
CDR3 length: 18; V gene: TRBV7-6; CDR3 protein: CASSVPLGTREGGTEAFF
CDR3 length: 13; V gene: TRBV29-1; CDR3 protein: CSATTGDTYGYTF
CDR3 length: 14; V gene: TRBV27; CDR3 protein: CGSSHAGRSYEQYF
CDR3 length: 14; V gene: TRBV28; CDR3 protein: CASSFDSWQETQYF
CDR3 length: 18; V gene: TRBV7-6; CDR3 protein: CASSLGAGYSSGANVLTF
CDR3 length: 16; V gene: TRBV5-1; CDR3 protein: CASSLGQADPRSPLHF
CDR3 length: 13; V gene: TRBV7-9; CDR3 protein: CASSLNGVETQYF
CDR3 length: 15; V gene: TRBV15; CDR3 protein: CATSRDRASYNEQFF
CDR3 length: 16; V gene: TRBV7-3; CDR3 protein: CASSRGRAGPPHEQFF
CDR3 length: 14; V gene: TRBV5-1; CDR3 protein: CASKGRRDTDTQYF
CDR3 length: 15; V gene: TRBV27; CDR3 protein: CASRKGLAAYNEQFF